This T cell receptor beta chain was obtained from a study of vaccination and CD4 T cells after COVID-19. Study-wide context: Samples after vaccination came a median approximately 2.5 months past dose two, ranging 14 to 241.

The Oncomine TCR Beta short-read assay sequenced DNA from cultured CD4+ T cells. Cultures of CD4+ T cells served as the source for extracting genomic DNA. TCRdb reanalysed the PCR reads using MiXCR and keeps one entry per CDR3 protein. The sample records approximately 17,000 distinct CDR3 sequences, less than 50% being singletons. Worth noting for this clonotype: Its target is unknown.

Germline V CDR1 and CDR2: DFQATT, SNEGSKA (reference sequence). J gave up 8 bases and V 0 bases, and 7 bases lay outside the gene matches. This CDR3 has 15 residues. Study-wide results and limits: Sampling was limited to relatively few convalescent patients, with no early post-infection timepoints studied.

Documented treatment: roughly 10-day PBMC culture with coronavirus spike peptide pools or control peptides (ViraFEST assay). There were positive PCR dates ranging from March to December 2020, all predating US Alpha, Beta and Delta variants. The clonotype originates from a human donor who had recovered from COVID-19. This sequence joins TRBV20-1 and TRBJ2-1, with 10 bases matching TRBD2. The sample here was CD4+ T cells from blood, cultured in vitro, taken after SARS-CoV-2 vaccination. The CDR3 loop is CSARDASSGRDEQFF. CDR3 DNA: TGCAGTGCTAGAGATGCGTCTAGCGGGAGAGATGAGCAGTTCTTC.